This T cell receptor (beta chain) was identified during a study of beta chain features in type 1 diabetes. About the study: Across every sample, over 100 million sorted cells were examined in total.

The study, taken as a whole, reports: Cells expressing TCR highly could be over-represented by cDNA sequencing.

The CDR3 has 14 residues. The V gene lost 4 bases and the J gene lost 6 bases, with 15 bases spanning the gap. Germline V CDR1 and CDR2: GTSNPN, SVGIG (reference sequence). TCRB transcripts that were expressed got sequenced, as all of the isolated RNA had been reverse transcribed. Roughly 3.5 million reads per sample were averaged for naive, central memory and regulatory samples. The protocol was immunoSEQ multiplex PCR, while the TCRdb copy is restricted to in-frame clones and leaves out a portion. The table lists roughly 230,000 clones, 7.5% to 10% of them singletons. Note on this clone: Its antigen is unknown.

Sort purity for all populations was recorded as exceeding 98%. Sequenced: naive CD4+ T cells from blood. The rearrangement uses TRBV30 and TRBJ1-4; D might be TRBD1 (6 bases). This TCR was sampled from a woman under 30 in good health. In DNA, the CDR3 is TGTGCCTGGATGGGCCTAGGGGGTCATGAAAAACTGTTTTTT. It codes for CAWMGLGGHEKLFF. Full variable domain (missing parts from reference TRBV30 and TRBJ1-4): SQTIHQWPATLVQPVGSPLSLECTVEGTSNPNLYWYRQAAGRGLQLLFYSVGIGQISSEVPQNLSASRPQDRQFILSSKKLLLSDSGFYLCAWMGLGGHEKLFFGSGTQLSVL.